This T cell receptor (beta chain) was sequenced in a study of blood T cells in healthy people across ages. Notes on the study in general: Per-million-T-cell TCR beta diversity fell roughly linearly with age. When set beside aged donors, long-lived donors presented more naive CD4+ cells and higher diversity.

Concerning this clonotype: Its antigen is still unknown.

CDR1 is SGHRS, CDR2 YFSETQ, per germline. The CDR3 contains 14 residues. The V gene lost 0 bases and the J gene lost 7 bases, with 8 bases spanning the gap. The use of a sample-barcoded 5' primer and a J-beta primer mix characterized a second PCR of roughly 6 to 11 cycles. Carrying 12 random nucleotides, a template-switch adaptor labeled each individual cDNA molecule. Individual samples furnished no less than 2.5 million CDR3-containing paired-end reads apiece. TCRdb reanalysed the 5' RACE reads using MiXCR and keeps one entry per CDR3 protein. In the table there are over 1,500,000 distinct CDR3 sequences, roughly 50% of which are singletons.

The TCR sequence derives from a woman aged 40 to 50 in good health. Sequences were obtained from blood. V is TRBV5-1 and J is TRBJ1-6; D unclear. CDR3 amino acids: CASSLGPANSPLHF. CDR3 sequence (DNA): TGCGCCAGCAGCTTGGGACCGGCGAATTCACCCCTCCACTTT.